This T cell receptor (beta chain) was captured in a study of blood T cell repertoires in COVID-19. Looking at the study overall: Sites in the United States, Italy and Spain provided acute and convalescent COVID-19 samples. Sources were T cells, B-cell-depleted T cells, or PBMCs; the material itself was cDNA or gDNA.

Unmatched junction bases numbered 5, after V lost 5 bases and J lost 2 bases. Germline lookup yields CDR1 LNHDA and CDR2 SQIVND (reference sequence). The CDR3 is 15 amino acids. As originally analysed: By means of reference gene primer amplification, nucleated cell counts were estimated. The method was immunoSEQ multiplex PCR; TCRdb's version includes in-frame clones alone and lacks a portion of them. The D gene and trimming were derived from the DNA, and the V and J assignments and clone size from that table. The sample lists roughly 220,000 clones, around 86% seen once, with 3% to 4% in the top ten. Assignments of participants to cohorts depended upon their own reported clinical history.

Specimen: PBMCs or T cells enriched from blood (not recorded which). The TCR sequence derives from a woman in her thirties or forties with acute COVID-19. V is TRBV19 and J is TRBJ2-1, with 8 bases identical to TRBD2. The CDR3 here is CASSGSGMTYNEQFF. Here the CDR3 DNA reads TGTGCCAGTAGTGGTAGCGGGATGACCTACAATGAGCAGTTCTTC.